One and the same sample provided the 6 T cell receptor beta chains below, sequenced in a study of monozygotic twins with inflammatory bowel disease. TCRdb derives one entry per CDR3 protein from the 5' RACE reads, leaving out DNA. This table lists 150,000 to 200,000 distinct CDR3 sequences. The sample consisted of blood. The source of these receptors is a human donor with ulcerative colitis or Crohn's disease, or a healthy co-twin of an affected twin (not recorded which).

The chain uses TRBV21-1 and TRBJ2-3; as DNA is missing, the TRBD1 call by TCRdb cannot be tested. TRBV21-1 has pseudogene status. The CDR3 sequence is 12 residues long. The CDR3 sequence: CAKNRGGDTQYF.

The chain couples TRBV5-1 to TRBJ2-3; the TCRdb call, TRBD2, lacks DNA for checking. The germline V gene encodes CDR1 SGHRS and CDR2 YFSETQ. The CDR3 length is 16 residues. CDR3 amino acids: CASSLSRGESTDTQYF.

The V gene is TRBV6-2 or TRBV6-3, the J gene TRBJ2-7; absent DNA, TCRdb's TRBD2 call cannot be checked. CDR3 size: 12 residues. Germline CDR1 is MNHEY and CDR2 is SVGEGT. CDR3: CASRRLATEQYF.

The chain recombines TRBV5-1 with TRBJ2-7; TCRdb names TRBD1, which stays unverified in the absence of DNA. The CDR3 is 15 residues long. CDR1 is SGHRS, CDR2 YFSETQ, per germline. The CDR3 reads CASSLWTGEDHEQYF.

The V and J genes are TRBV6-1 and TRBJ2-7; TCRdb's assignment of TRBD1 cannot be checked, as there is no DNA. The CDR3 is 13 amino acids. Germline CDR1 and CDR2: MNHNS and SASEGT. This CDR3 is CASGGGVSYEQYF.

J is TRBJ2-1 and V is TRBV12-3 or TRBV12-4; TCRdb picks TRBD2, but there is no DNA to check that call. The CDR3 has 15 amino acids. This CDR3 reads CASSLSQRGYNEQFF.